These T cell receptor beta chains were read from a single sample in a study of HIV-infected patients and healthy controls. TCRdb independently ran MiXCR on the 5' RACE reads; one entry per CDR3 protein. Of under 70,000 distinct CDR3 sequences in the sample, 19% are singletons; the top ten hold 1.4% to 1.5%. The specimen sequenced was CD4+ T cells from blood. These receptors all come from a human donor in good health. The CDR3 runs from the conserved cysteine through the conserved F or W. Each record gives: clone size, V gene, J gene, D gene, CDR3 DNA, CDR3 protein. D genes are given only for firm matches. Expanded clones get a size class; other rows say once, few or many, or leave the size out.

-	TRBV5-4	TRBJ2-7	TRBD2	TGTGCCAGCAGCACGGGACTAGAACCAAACTACGAGCAGTACTTC	CASSTGLEPNYEQYF
many	TRBV27	TRBJ2-7	TRBD1	TGTGCCAGCAGTTCTTGGGACAGCCACTACGAGCAGTACTTC	CASSSWDSHYEQYF
-	TRBV12-3/TRBV12-4	TRBJ1-5	TRBD1	TGTGCCAGCAGTTCCTCTAGACAGGGTTATAGCAATCAGCCCCAGCATTTT	CASSSSRQGYSNQPQHF
many	TRBV30	TRBJ2-3	-	TGTGCCTGGAGTGTGGGGGGAGGTGGCGCAGATACGCAGTATTTT	CAWSVGGGGADTQYF
few	TRBV4-1	TRBJ1-4	-	TGCGCCAGCAGCCAAGACCCGGGGCGGCAGCTAGGCCAAAATGAAAAACTGTTTTTT	CASSQDPGRQLGQNEKLFF
few	TRBV18	TRBJ2-5	TRBD1	TGTGCCAGCTCCTCTGGACAGGGGGCTCAAGAGACCCAGTACTTC	CASSSGQGAQETQYF
-	TRBV18	TRBJ1-2	-	TGTGCCAGCTCACCGGACGGTCCCTCTTATGGCTACACCTTC	CASSPDGPSYGYTF
-	TRBV12-3/TRBV12-4	TRBJ2-3	-	TGTGCCAGCAGTTTCCCCACAGATACGCAGTATTTT	CASSFPTDTQYF
many	TRBV29-1	TRBJ1-4	-	TGCAGCGTGCAGGGGTTCGTGGAAAAACTGTTTTTT	CSVQGFVEKLFF
few	TRBV6-1	TRBJ1-6	-	TGTGCCAGCATCACGTCAAGGCGAAACTATAATTCACCCCTCCACTTT	CASITSRRNYNSPLHF
few	TRBV29-1	TRBJ1-2	-	TGCAGCGTGGACCAGGGTTTCAGCTATGGCTACACCTTC	CSVDQGFSYGYTF
many	TRBV20-1	TRBJ2-5	-	TGCAGTGCTAGAGATACATTCCCGGACAGCAGAAAGACCCAGTACTTC	CSARDTFPDSRKTQYF
-	TRBV28	TRBJ2-7	-	TGTGCCAGCAGCATACTGCTCTGGAGCCACGAGCAGTACTTC	CASSILLWSHEQYF
many	TRBV4-1	TRBJ2-4	TRBD1	TGCGCCAGCAGCCACGAATCCAGGGGGACAGAGCGGCGTGCCAAAAACATTCAGTACTTC	CASSHESRGTERRAKNIQYF
-	TRBV7-9	TRBJ2-4	TRBD1	TGTGCCAGCAGCCTAAAATACCCCGGACAGGTAGCCAAAAACATTCAGTACTTC	CASSLKYPGQVAKNIQYF
many	TRBV2	TRBJ1-5	TRBD1	TGTGCCAGCAGTTCGTGGGACAGGGACAATCAGCCCCAGCATTTT	CASSSWDRDNQPQHF
-	TRBV7-2	TRBJ1-4	TRBD1	TGTGCCAGCAGCTTGACAGGGGCCTTCGCAACTAATGAAAAACTGTTTTTT	CASSLTGAFATNEKLFF
few	TRBV19	TRBJ2-1	TRBD2	TGTGCCAGTAGTATATCTGGGGCGGGAGGGCCGGTGAATGAGCAGTTCTTC	CASSISGAGGPVNEQFF
few	TRBV20-1	TRBJ1-4	TRBD1	TGCAGTGCTTTCACAGGGGATGGTGAAAAACTGTTTTTT	CSAFTGDGEKLFF
-	TRBV6-2/TRBV6-3	TRBJ1-1	-	TGTGCCAGCAGAAACGGGGGGTCGGAAGCTTTCTTT	CASRNGGSEAFF
few	TRBV9	TRBJ2-1	-	TGTGCCAGCAGCGTAGGGCCCGGGGATTTCGACAATGAGCAGTTCTTC	CASSVGPGDFDNEQFF
-	TRBV20-1	TRBJ2-7	TRBD2	TGCAGTGCTAGCGGCCAGGGACGGGGGGGCAACCCCGAGCAGTACTTC	CSASGQGRGGNPEQYF
-	TRBV6-5	TRBJ2-7	-	TGTGCCAGCAGTTCCGTATGGAAACAGGGAAACGAGCAGTACTTC	CASSSVWKQGNEQYF